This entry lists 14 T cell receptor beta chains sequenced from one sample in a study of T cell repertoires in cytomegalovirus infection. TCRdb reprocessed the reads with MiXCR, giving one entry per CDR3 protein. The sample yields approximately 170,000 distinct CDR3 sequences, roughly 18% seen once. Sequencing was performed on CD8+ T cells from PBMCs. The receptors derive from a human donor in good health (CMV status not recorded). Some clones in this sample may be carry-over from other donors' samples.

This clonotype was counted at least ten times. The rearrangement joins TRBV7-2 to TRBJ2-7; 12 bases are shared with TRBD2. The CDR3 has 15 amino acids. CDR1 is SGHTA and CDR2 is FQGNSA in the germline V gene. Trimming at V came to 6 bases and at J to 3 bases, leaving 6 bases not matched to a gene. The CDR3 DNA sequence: TGTGCCAGCAGAAGGACTAGCGGGACGAGCTACGAGCAGTACTTC. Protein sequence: CASRRTSGTSYEQYF.

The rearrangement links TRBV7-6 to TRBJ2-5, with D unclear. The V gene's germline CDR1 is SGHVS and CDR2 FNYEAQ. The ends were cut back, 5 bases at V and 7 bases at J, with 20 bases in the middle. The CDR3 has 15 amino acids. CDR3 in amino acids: CASSLTLETSGTQYF. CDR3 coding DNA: TGTGCCAGCAGCCTCACACTGGAAACGAGTGGGACCCAGTACTTC.

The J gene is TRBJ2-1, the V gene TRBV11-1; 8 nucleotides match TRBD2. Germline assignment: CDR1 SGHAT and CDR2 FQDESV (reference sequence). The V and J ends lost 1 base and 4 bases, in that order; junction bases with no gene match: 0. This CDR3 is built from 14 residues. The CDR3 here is CASSLVAGYNEQFF. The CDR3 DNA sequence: TGTGCCAGCAGCTTAGTAGCGGGGTACAATGAGCAGTTCTTC. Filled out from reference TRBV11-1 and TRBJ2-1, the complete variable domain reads EAEVAQSPRYKITEKSQAVAFWCDPISGHATLYWYRQILGQGPELLVQFQDESVVDDSQLPKDRFSAERLKGVDSTLKIQPAELGDSAMYLCASSLVAGYNEQFFGPGTRLTVL.

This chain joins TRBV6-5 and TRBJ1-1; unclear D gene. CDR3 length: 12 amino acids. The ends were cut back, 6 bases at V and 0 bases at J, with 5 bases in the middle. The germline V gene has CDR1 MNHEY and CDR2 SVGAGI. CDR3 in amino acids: CASRRMNTEAFF. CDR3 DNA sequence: TGTGCCAGCAGGCGAATGAACACTGAAGCTTTCTTT.

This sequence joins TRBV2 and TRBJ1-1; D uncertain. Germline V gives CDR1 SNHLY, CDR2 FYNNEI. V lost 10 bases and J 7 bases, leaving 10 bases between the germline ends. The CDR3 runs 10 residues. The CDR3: CATQVYEAFF. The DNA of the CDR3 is TGTGCCACCCAGGTGTATGAAGCTTTCTTT.

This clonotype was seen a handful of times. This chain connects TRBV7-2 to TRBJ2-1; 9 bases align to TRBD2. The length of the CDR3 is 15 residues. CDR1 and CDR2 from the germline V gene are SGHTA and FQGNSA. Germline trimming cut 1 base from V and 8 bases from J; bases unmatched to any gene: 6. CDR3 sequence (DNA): TGTGCCAGCAGCTTAGGCGGGGGGGCGGTCGATGAGCAGTTCTTC. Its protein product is CASSLGGGAVDEQFF.

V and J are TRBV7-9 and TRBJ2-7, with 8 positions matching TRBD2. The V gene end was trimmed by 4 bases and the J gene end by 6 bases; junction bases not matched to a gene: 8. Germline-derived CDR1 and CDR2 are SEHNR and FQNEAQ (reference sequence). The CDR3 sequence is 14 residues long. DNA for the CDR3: TGTGCCAGCAGCTCAGGTGGGACTAGAGTCGAGCAGTACTTC. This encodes CASSSGGTRVEQYF. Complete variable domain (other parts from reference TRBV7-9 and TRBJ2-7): DTGVSQNPRHKITKRGQNVTFRCDPISEHNRLYWYRQTLGQGPEFLTYFQNEAQLEKSRLLSDRFSAERPKGSFSTLEIQRTEQGDSAMYLCASSSGGTRVEQYFGPGTRLTVT.

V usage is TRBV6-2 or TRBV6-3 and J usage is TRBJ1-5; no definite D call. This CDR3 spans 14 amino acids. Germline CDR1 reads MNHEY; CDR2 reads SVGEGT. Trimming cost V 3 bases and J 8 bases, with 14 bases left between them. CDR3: CASSYSRQSKPQHF. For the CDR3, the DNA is TGTGCCAGCAGTTATTCGCGGCAGTCAAAGCCCCAGCATTTT.

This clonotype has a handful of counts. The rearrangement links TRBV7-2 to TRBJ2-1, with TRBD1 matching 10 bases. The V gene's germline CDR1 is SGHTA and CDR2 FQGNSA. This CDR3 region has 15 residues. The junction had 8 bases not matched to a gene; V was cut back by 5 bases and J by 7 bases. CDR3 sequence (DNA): TGTGCCAGCAGCGACCGGGACAGGGGTGTGAATGAGCAGTTCTTC. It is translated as CASSDRDRGVNEQFF.

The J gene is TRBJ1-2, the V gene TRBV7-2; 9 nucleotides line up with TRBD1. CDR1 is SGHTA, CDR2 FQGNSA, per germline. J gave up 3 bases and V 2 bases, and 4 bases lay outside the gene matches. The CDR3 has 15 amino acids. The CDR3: CASSLTDRGDYGYTF. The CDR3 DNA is TGTGCCAGCAGCTTAACGGACAGGGGAGACTATGGCTACACCTTC.

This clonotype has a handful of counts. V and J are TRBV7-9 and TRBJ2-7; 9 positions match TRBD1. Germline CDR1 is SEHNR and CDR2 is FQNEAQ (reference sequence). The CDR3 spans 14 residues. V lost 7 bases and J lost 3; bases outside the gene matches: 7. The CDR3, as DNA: TGTGCCAGCACCATCGGGACAGGGAACTACGAGCAGTACTTC. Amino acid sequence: CASTIGTGNYEQYF.

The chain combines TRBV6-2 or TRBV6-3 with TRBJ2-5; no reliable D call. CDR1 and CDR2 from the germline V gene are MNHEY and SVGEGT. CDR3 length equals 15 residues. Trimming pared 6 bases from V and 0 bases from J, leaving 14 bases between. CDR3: CASSHFGRYQETQYF. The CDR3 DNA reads TGTGCCAGCAGCCACTTCGGAAGGTACCAAGAGACCCAGTACTTC.

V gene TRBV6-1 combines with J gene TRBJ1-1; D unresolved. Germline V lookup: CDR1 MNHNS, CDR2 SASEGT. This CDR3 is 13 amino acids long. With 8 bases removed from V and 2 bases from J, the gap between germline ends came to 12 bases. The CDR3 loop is CASSGRENTEAFF. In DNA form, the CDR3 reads TGTGCCAGCTCGGGGAGGGAAAACACTGAAGCTTTCTTT.

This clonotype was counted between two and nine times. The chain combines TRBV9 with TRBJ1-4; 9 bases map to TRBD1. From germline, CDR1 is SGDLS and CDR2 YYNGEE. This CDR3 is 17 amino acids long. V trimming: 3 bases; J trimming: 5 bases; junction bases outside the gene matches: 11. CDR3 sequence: CASSAGQGRELNEKLFF. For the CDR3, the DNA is TGTGCCAGCAGCGCCGGACAGGGGCGAGAACTAAATGAAAAACTGTTTTTT.